A selection of T cell receptor beta chains follows, all from one sample in a study of cytomegalovirus exposure and HLA in healthy donors. The table came from immunoSEQ multiplex PCR; TCRdb's copy has only in-frame clones and leaves some out. The profile shows 140,000 to 150,000 clones, approximately 86% of them singletons. Source material: PBMCs. Receptors originate from a man between 18 and 29 years old in good health and CMV-seropositive. CDR3s include the opening cysteine and the closing phenylalanine or tryptophan. Each record gives: clone size, V gene, J gene, D gene, CDR3 protein, CDR3 DNA. The D gene is left open where the match is weak. Some rows mark clone size as missing; the rest say once, few, many or name a class of expanded clone.

once	TRBV5-1	TRBJ1-6	.	CASSAKVSSYNSPLHF	TGCGCCAGCAGCGCAAAAGTTAGCTCCTATAATTCACCCCTCCACTTT
.	TRBV11-2	TRBJ2-2	.	CASSLTAGELFF	TGTGCCAGCAGCTTGACAGCCGGGGAGCTGTTTTTT
.	TRBV11-2	TRBJ1-1	.	CASSSAAQGNTEAFF	TGTGCCAGCAGCTCCGCCGCGCAGGGCAACACTGAAGCTTTCTTT
.	TRBV28	TRBJ2-4	.	CASSPLVAKNIQYF	TGTGCCAGCAGTCCCCTAGTGGCCAAAAACATTCAGTACTTC
.	TRBV29-1	TRBJ1-1	.	CSVDTGPRTEAFF	TGCAGCGTTGATACAGGGCCCAGGACTGAAGCTTTCTTT
.	TRBV27	TRBJ1-1	.	CASSLARSTEAFF	TGTGCCAGCAGTTTAGCAAGGAGCACTGAAGCTTTCTTT
.	TRBV7-9	TRBJ2-6	.	CASSQDSSGANVLTF	TGTGCCAGCAGCCAGGACAGCTCTGGGGCCAACGTCCTGACTTTC
.	TRBV6-6	TRBJ2-7	TRBD1	CASSSGTGYNEQYF	TGTGCCAGCAGCTCCGGGACAGGGTACAACGAGCAGTACTTC
.	TRBV29-1	TRBJ2-1	TRBD2	CSVGGLGAGMDEQFF	TGCAGCGTTGGGGGTTTGGGAGCGGGAATGGATGAGCAGTTCTTC
.	TRBV4-1	TRBJ2-3	TRBD1	CASSLPGQGDTQYF	TGCGCCAGCAGCCTACCGGGACAGGGGGATACGCAGTATTTT
once	TRBV28	TRBJ2-1	TRBD2	CASSLGTSGGWALF	TGTGCCAGCAGTTTAGGGACTAGCGGGGGGTGGGCGCTCTTC